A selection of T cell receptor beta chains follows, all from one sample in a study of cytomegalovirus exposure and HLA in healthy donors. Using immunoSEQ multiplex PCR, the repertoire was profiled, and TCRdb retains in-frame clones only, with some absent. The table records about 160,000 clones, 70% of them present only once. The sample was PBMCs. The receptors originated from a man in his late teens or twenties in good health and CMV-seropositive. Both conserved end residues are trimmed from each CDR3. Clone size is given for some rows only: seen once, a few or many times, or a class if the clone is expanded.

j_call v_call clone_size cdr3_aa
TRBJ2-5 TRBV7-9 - ASSLGDQGQETQY
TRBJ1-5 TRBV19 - ASSIALDRGEQPQH
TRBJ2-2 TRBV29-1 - SVVLLARTNTGELF
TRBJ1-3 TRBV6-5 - ASRTGFGNTIY
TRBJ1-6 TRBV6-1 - ASSVTDRGGSPLH
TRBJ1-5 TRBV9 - ASRQTRDRGQPQH
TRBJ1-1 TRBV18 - ASAGGTEAF
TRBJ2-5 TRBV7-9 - ASSRARETQY
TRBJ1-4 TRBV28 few ASSFQGASEKLF
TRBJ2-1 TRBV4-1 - ASSQVGSSYNEQF
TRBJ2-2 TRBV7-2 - ASSLARYTGELF
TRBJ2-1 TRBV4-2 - ASSISADEQF
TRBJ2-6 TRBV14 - ASSPGTVLSGANVLT
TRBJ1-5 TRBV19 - ASSAQKNQPQH
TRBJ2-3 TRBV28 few ASSTYTGELTDTQY
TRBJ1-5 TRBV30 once AWGGQSNQPQH
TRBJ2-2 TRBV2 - ASRGTWNTGELF
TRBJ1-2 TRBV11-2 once ASSPPEAYYGYT
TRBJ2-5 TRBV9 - ASSANVAGETQY
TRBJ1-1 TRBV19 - ASSTQQGLNTEAF
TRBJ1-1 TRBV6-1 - ASSELRGAGAEAF
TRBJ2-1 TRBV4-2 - ASSQDPLAHNEQF
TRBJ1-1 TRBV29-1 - SVESPPGGTEAF
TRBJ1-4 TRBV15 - ATSRVEGGEKLF
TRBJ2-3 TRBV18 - ASSPLAGGGTQDTQY
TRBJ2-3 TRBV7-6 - ASSLEGVSGGRADTQY
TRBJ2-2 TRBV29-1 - SVGASGRTGELF
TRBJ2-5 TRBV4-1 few ASSQGGASGGFLETQY
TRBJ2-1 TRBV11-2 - ASSPSGGALNEQF
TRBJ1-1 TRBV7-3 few ASSRAKRGGNTEAF
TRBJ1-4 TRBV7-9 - ASSPSGGSGKLF
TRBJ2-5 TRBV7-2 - ASSLDREKRTQY
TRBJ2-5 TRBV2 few ASSALRQGETQY
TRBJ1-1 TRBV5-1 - ASDAGWGTEAF
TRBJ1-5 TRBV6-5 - ASSKRQGAGQPQH
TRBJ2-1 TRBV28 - ASSWTTSSSYNEQF
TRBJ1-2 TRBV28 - ASSLSANYGYT
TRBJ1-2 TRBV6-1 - ASSGGLGVGYT
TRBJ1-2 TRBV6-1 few ASTPSGGSGYT
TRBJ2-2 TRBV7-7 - ASSRDRGGTGELF
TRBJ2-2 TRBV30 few AWRLAGSNTGELF
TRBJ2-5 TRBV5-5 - ASSLVAYQETQY
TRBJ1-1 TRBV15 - ATSGKTGTEAF
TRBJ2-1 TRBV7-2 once ASSLALELGEQF
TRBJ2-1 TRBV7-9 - ASRRDSADNEQF
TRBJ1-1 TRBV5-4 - ASSLRGSLFTEAF
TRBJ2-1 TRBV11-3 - ASSPRGTLGSDEQF
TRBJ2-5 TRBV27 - ASRAGWGEAKETQY
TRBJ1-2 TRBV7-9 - ASSYQYQGQDYGYT
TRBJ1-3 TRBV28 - ASSFQGASGNTIY